This T cell receptor (beta chain) was observed in a study of CD8+ T cells in alopecia areata. Overall study findings and caveats: The study found higher clonality in lesional than normal scalp, especially in alopecia totalis/universalis. Researchers reported that TCR sharing among patients proved less clear than in mice, possibly HLA-linked. Scalp samples also yield sequences from resident alphabeta T cells of normal skin.

Researchers picked out CD4+ and CD8+ T cells from PBMCs by sorting. Per the germline V gene, CDR1 is MNHEY and CDR2 is SVGAGI. Trimming stripped 3 bases from V and 4 bases from J, with 6 bases between. The CDR3 loop spans 12 amino acids. Turning to this clone: As yet, its antigen is unknown.

Investigators isolated RNA and reverse transcribed it into cDNA to act as the sequencing template. TCRdb keeps only in-frame clones here, not all; method: immunoSEQ multiplex PCR. This sample has more than 95,000 clones, with around 61% found just once. Sequencing was done on a sample of CD4+ T cells sorted from blood. The genes are TRBV6-5 and TRBJ1-1, with unresolved D. This receptor was taken from a human donor in good health. The CDR3 here is CASSYAGTEAFF. For the CDR3, the DNA is TGTGCCAGCAGTTATGCGGGCACTGAAGCTTTCTTT.